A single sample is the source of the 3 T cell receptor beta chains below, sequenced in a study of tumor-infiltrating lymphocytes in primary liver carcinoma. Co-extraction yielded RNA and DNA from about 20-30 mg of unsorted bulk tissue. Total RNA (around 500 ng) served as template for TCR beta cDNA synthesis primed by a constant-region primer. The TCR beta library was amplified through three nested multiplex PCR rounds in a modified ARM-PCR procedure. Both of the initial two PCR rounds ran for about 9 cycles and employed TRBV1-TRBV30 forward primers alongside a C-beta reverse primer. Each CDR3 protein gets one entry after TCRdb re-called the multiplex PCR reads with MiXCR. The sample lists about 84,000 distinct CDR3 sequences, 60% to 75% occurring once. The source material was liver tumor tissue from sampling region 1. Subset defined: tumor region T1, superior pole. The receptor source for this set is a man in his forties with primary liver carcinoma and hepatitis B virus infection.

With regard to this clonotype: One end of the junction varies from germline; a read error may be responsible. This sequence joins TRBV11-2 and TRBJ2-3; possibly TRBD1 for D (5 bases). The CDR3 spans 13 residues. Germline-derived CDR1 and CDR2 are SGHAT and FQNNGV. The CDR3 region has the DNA TGTGCCAGTAGCTTAGAGGACACAGACACGCAGTATTTT. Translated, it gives CASSLEDTDTQYF. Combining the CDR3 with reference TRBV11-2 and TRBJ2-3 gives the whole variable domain EAGVAQSPRYKIIEKRQSVAFWCNPISGHATLYWYQQILGQGPKLLIQFQNNGVVDDSQLPKDRFSAERLKGVDSTLKIQPAKLEDSAVYLCASSLEDTDTQYFGPGTRLTVL.

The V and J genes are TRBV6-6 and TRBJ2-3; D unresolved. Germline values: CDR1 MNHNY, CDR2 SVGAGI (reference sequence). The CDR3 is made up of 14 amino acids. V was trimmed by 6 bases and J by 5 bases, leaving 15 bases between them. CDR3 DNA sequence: TGTGCCAGCAGCTACGCCGTGATAGAAGATACGCAGTATTTT. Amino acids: CASSYAVIEDTQYF.

The CDR3 nucleotides are TGCAGTGCTAGTCAAGGGAGTGAGCAGTTCTTC. Amino acid sequence: CSASQGSEQFF. V usage is TRBV20-1 and J usage is TRBJ2-1, with TRBD2 as a possible D gene (5 bases). The CDR3 contains 11 residues. Germline CDR1 is DFQATT and CDR2 is SNEGSKA (reference sequence). Trimming removed 3 bases from V and 9 bases from J, with 9 bases in between.